The present entry profiles one T cell receptor (beta chain) with its context. V shed 5 bases, J shed 6 bases, and the junction held 7 bases outside the gene matches. Germline V gene data show CDR1 as SGHVS and CDR2 as FNYEAQ. The CDR3 runs 15 residues. The source of the sample is a study of patients and donors after allogeneic stem cell transplantation. TCRdb reanalysed the RT-PCR reads using MiXCR and keeps one entry per CDR3 protein. The table shows about a million distinct CDR3 sequences, with approximately 19% occurring only once. This TCR was recovered from a human donor who was either an allogeneic HSCT recipient or a stem cell or donor lymphocyte infusion donor (not recorded which). It is not recorded whose cells these are; they may come from a transplant donor. The sample consisted of blood, either unsorted or a sorted T cell fraction (not recorded which). J is TRBJ2-1 and V is TRBV7-6, with 10 bases fitting TRBD2. CDR3 coding DNA: TGTGCCAGCAGCCAAGCTAGCGGGAGATTCAATGAGCAGTTCTTC. It yields the protein CASSQASGRFNEQFF.